This T cell receptor beta chain was recovered during a study of blood T cells in healthy people across ages. Between the trimmed V and J ends, which lost 3 bases and 0 bases, there was a span of 14 bases. The V gene's germline CDR1 is SGHRS and CDR2 YFSETQ. The CDR3 is made up of 16 amino acids. The authors ran a second PCR of roughly 6 to 11 cycles using a sample-barcoded 5' primer and a J-beta primer mix. A single record per CDR3 protein comes from TCRdb applying MiXCR to the 5' RACE reads. The sample has about 780,000 distinct CDR3 sequences, around a quarter seen once. The data also belong to a second study, concerning T cells of mothers and their children.

This clonotype was sampled from a boy younger than 18 in good health. V is TRBV5-1 and J is TRBJ2-3; either TRBD1 or TRBD2 may supply D (5 bases each). Sequencing was performed on blood. In DNA form, the CDR3 reads TGCGCCAGCAGCTCAACTGGGGGAACTAGCACAGATACGCAGTATTTT. Amino acid sequence: CASSSTGGTSTDTQYF.